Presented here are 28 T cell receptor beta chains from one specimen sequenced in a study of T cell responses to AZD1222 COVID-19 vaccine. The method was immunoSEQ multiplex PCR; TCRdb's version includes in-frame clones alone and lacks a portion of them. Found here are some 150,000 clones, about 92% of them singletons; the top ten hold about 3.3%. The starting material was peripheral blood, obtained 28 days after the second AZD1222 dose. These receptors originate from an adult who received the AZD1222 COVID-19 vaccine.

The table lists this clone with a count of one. The DNA for the CDR3 is TGTGCCAGCAGCTTAACAGGGTTTGACACTGAAGCTTTCTTT. This translates into CASSLTGFDTEAFF. The chain carries TRBV7-9 and TRBJ1-1; possibly TRBD1 for D (6 bases). Germline lookup yields CDR1 SEHNR and CDR2 FQNEAQ (reference sequence). The V end lost 2 bases, the J end lost 3 bases, and 10 bases lay between the germline ends. CDR3 length: 14 residues. Full variable domain (rest looked up from reference TRBV7-9 and TRBJ1-1): DTGVSQNPRHKITKRGQNVTFRCDPISEHNRLYWYRQTLGQGPEFLTYFQNEAQLEKSRLLSDRFSAERPKGSFSTLEIQRTEQGDSAMYLCASSLTGFDTEAFFGQGTRLTVV.

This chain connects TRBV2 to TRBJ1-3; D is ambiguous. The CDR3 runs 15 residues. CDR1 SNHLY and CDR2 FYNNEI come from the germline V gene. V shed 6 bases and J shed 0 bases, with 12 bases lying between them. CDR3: CASSSRPSSGNTIYF. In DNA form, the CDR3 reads TGTGCCAGCAGCAGCAGGCCGAGCTCTGGAAACACCATATATTTT.

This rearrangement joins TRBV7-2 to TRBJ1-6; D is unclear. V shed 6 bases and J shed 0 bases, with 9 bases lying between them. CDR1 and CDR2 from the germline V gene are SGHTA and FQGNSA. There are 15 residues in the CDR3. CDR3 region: CASRAASSYNSPLHF. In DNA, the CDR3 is TGTGCCAGCAGGGCAGCGAGCTCCTATAATTCACCCCTCCACTTT.

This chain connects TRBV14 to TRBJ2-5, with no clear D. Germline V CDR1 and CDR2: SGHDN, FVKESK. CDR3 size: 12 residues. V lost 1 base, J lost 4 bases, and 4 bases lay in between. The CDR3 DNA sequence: TGTGCCAGCAGCCAAGCTCCAGAGACCCAGTACTTC. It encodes CASSQAPETQYF.

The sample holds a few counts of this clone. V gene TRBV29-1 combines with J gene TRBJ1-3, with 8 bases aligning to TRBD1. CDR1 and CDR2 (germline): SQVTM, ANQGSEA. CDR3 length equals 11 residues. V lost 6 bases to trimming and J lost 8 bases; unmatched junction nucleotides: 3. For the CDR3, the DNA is TGCAGCGTCGACAGGGGTCACACCATATATTTT. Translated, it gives CSVDRGHTIYF. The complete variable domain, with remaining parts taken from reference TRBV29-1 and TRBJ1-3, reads SAVISQKPSRDICQRGTSLTIQCQVDSQVTMMFWYRQQPGQSLTLIATANQGSEATYESGFVIDKFPISRPNLTFSTLTVSNMSPEDSSIYLCSVDRGHTIYFGEGSWLTVV.

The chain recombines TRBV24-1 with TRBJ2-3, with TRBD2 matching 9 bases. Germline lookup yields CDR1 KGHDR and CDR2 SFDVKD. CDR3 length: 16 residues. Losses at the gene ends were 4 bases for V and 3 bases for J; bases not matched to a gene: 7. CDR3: CATSDSSGRGTDTQYF. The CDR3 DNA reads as TGTGCCACCAGTGACAGTAGCGGGAGAGGAACAGATACGCAGTATTTT.

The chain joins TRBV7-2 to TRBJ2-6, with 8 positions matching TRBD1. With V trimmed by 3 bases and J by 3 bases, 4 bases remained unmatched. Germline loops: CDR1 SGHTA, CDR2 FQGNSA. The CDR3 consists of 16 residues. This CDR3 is CASSFFRGLGANVLTF. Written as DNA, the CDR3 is TGTGCCAGCAGCTTTTTCAGGGGGCTTGGGGCCAACGTCCTGACTTTC.

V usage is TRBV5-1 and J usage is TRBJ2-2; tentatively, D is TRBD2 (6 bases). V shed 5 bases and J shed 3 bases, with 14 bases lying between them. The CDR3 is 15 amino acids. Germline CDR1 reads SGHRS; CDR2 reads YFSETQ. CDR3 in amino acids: CASRRIPSDTGELFF. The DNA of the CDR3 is TGCGCCAGCAGACGAATTCCTAGCGACACCGGGGAGCTGTTTTTT.

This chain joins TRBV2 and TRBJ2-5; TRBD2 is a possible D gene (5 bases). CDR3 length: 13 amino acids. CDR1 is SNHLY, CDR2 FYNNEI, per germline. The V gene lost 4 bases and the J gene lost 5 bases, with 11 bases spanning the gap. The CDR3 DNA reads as TGTGCCAGCAGTGTTTACCAGCGGGAGACCCAGTACTTC. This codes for CASSVYQRETQYF. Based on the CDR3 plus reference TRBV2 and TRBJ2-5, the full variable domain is EPEVTQTPSHQVTQMGQEVILRCVPISNHLYFYWYRQILGQKVEFLVSFYNNEISEKSEIFDDQFSVERPDGSNFTLKIRSTKLEDSAMYFCASSVYQRETQYFGPGTRLLVL.

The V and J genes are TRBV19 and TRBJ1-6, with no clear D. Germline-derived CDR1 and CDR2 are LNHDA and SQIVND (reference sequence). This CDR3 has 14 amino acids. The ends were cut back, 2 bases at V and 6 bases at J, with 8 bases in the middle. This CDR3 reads CASSIKGSNSPLHF. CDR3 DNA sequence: TGTGCCAGTAGTATAAAGGGCTCTAATTCACCCCTCCACTTT.

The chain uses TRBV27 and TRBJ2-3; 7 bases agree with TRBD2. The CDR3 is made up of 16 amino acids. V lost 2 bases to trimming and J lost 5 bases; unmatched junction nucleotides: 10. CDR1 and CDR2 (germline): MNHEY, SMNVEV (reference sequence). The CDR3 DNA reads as TGTGCCAGCAGTTTAAGTACCGGACTAGTTGGAGATACGCAGTATTTT. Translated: CASSLSTGLVGDTQYF.

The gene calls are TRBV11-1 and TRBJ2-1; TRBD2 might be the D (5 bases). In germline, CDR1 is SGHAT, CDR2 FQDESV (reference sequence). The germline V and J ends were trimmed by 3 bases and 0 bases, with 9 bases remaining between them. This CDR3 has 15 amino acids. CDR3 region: CASSFDAGSYNEQFF. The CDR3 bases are TGTGCCAGCAGCTTCGACGCGGGCTCCTACAATGAGCAGTTCTTC.

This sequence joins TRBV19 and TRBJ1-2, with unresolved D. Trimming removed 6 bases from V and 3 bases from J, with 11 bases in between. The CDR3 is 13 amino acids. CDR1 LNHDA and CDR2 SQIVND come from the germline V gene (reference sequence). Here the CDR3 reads CASSLYSDYGYTF. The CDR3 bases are TGTGCCAGTAGCCTCTACTCGGACTATGGCTACACCTTC.

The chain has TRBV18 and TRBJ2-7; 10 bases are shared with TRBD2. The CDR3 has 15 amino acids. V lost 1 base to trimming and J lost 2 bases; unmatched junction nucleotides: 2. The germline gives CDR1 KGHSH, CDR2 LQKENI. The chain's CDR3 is CASSPLTSGAYEQYF. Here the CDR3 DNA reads TGTGCCAGCTCACCACTTACTAGCGGGGCCTACGAGCAGTACTTC.

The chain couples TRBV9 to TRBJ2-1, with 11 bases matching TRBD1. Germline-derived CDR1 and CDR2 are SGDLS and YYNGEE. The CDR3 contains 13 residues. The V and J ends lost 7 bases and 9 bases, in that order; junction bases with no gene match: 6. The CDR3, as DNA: TGTGCCAGCGGAGGACAGGGGGCGGTTGAGCAGTTCTTC. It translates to CASGGQGAVEQFF.

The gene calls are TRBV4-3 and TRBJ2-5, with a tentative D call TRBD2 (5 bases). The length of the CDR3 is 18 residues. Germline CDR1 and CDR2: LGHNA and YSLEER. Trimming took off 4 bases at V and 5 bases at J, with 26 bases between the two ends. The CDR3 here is CASSPLLGAQPPRETQYF. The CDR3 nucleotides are TGCGCCAGCAGCCCACTGCTGGGAGCCCAGCCCCCACGGGAGACCCAGTACTTC.

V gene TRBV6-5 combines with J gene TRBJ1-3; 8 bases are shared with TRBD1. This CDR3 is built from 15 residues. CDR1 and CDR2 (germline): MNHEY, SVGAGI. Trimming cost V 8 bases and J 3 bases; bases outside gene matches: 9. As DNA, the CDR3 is TGTGCCAGCGCACAGACAGGGGTTGGTGGAAACACCATATATTTT. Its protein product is CASAQTGVGGNTIYF.

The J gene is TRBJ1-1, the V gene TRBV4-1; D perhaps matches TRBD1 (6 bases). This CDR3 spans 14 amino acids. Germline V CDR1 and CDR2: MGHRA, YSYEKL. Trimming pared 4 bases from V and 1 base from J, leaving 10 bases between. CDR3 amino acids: CASSPQGPNTEAFF. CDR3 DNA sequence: TGCGCCAGCAGCCCACAGGGTCCGAACACTGAAGCTTTCTTT.

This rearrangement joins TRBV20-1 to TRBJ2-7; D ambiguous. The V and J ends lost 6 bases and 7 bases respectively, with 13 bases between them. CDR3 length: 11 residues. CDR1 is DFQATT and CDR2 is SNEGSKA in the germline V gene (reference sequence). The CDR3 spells CSAAEVREQYF. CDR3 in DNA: TGCAGTGCAGCCGAGGTTCGAGAGCAGTACTTC.

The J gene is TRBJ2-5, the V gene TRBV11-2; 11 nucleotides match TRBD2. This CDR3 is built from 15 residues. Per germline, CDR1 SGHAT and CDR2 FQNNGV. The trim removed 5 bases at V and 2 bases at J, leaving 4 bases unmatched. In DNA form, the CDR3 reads TGTGCCAGCAGCATTGGGACTAGCGGTCAAGAGACCCAGTACTTC. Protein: CASSIGTSGQETQYF.

In nucleotides, the CDR3 is TGTGCCAGCAGTTACGACGCTGGAGGGACCTACGAGCAGTACTTC. Encoded protein: CASSYDAGGTYEQYF. The rearrangement links TRBV6-5 to TRBJ2-7; D might be TRBD2 (6 bases). Germline assignment: CDR1 MNHEY and CDR2 SVGAGI. Trimming shortened V by 2 bases and J by 2 bases, and 13 bases separated the two germline ends. The CDR3 is 15 residues long.

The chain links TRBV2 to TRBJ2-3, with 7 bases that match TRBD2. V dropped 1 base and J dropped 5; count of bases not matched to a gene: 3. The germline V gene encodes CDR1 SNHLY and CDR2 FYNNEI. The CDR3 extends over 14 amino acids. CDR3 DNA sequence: TGTGCCAGCAGTGAAGGACTAGCCGGAGATACGCAGTATTTT. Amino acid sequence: CASSEGLAGDTQYF. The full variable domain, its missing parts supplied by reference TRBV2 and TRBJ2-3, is EPEVTQTPSHQVTQMGQEVILRCVPISNHLYFYWYRQILGQKVEFLVSFYNNEISEKSEIFDDQFSVERPDGSNFTLKIRSTKLEDSAMYFCASSEGLAGDTQYFGPGTRLTVL.

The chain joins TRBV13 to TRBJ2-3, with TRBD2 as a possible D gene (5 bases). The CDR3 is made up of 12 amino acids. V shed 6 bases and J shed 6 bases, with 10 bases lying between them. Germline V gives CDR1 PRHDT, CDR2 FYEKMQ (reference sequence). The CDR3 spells CASRLGEDTQYF. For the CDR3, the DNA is TGTGCCAGCAGACTAGGAGAGGATACGCAGTATTTT.

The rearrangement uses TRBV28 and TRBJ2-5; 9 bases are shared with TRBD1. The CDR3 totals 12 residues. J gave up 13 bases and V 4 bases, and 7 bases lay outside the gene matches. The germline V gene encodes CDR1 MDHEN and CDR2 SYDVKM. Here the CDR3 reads CASSYDRGKRYF. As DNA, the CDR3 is TGTGCCAGCAGTTACGACAGGGGGAAGAGGTACTTC.

The CDR3 is CASSLGTENFNEQFF. The CDR3 nucleotides are TGTGCCAGCAGCCTGGGGACAGAGAATTTCAATGAGCAGTTCTTC. The rearrangement joins TRBV3-1 (or the pseudogene TRBV3-2) to TRBJ2-1; 7 bases map to TRBD1. The germline gives CDR1 LGHDT, CDR2 YNNKEL (reference sequence). The trim removed 4 bases at V and 6 bases at J, leaving 9 bases unmatched. CDR3 length: 15 amino acids.

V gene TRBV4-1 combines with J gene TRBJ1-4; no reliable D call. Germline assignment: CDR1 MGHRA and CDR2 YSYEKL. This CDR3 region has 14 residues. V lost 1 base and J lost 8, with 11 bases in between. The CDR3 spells CASSQAPRREKLFF. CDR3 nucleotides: TGCGCCAGCAGCCAAGCCCCAAGGAGGGAAAAACTGTTTTTT.

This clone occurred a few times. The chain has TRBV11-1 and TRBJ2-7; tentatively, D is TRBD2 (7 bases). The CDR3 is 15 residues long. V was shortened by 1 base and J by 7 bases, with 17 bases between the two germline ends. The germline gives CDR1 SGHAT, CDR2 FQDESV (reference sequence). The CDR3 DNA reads TGTGCCAGCAGCTTAGGCGGGGGCACCGAGATAGAGCAGTACTTC. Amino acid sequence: CASSLGGGTEIEQYF.

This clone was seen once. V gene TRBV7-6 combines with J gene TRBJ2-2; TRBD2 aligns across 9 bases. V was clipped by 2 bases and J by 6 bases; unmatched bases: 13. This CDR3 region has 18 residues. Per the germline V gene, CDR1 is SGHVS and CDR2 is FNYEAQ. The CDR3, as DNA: TGTGCCAGCAGCTTAAGGGCGGGGCTAGCGGGATCTGCCGGGGAGCTGTTTTTT. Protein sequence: CASSLRAGLAGSAGELFF.